This TCR beta chain was captured in a study of glioma-infiltrating T cells (TCRdb year 2016). Broadly, across the study: Glioma tissue, non-neoplastic brain tissue and matched peripheral blood mononuclear cells were used as sources from which TCR alpha- and beta-chain repertoires were sequenced. Each tissue-infiltrating repertoire was compared with the same patient's peripheral blood repertoire to measure divergence between tissue and blood T-cell populations. Three low-grade glioma patients, fewer than 10 primary glioblastoma patients and three non-glioma patients contributing non-neoplastic brain tissue were included in the paired cohort.

As to this clonotype: Its antigen remains unidentified. The record has no base qualities; no much larger clone is one base away.

Paper-wide results and their limitations: Group comparisons rested on small numbers: three non-neoplastic, three low-grade glioma and under ten glioblastoma patients. Very few CDR3 sequences were found to be shared between tissue and blood, and this scarcity was attributed to high CDR3 diversity and limited sampling. VJ-independent divergence between tissue and blood was found to be below expectation in non-neoplastic patients but above expectation in all gliomas, particularly low-grade gliomas.

The CDR3 goes from the cysteine to the phenylalanine over 14 residues. The only DNA kept is the CDR3, 42 bases in frame from the first base. V lost 6 bases and J lost 1 base; the stretch between them is 10 bases long. CDR1 is given as MNHNS and CDR2 as SASEGT, both from the germline V gene. The iRepertoire nested amplicon-rescue multiplex PCR (arm-PCR) platform was used to amplify TCR alpha and beta CDR3 regions from RNA. The input for one-step reverse transcription and amplification was about 85-450 ng of tissue mRNA or PBMC total RNA. After bead purification, a secondary multiplex PCR added Illumina adapters, and libraries were gel-purified between 200 and 400 bp. Libraries carried internal 6-nucleotide barcodes used for demultiplexing. Sequencing of libraries was performed on an Illumina MiSeq with 2x220 or 2x250 nucleotide paired-end reads. The source study handled its data this way. Paired reads were merged with FLASH 1.2.11 and aligned to the GRCh37 human genome with BWA-MEM before extracting TRA and TRB reads. For V and J assignment, an IMGT-derived reference of cassette sequences and CDR3 motifs that included pseudogenes was used. Reads were translated in three frames, and productive CDR3s were defined by a C…FGXG motif without stop codons. Clonotypes were defined as unique combinations of V-J cassette pair and CDR3 amino acid sequence. Reads were filtered by Hamming distance, with the threshold set by the sequence error rate of each sample in mapped regions. TCRdb ran its own pipeline on the public reads, namely fastp trimming at Q25 and MiXCR clone calling, and kept in-frame beta chains. CDR3 protein duplicates are merged, each entry listing the most common genes and DNA. These V and J calls derive from TCRdb rather than the authors' analysis. Here the sample has approximately 190,000 distinct CDR3 sequences; 25% to 35% occur a single time. The ten largest clones capture about 19% of the sample.

The V and J genes are TRBV6-1 and TRBJ1-5, with TRBD1 tentatively as D gene (5 bases match). The sequence was collected from a human donor with low-grade glioma or glioblastoma, undergoing nonglioma brain surgery, or in good health (not recorded which). Sequencing input: glioma tissue, nonneoplastic brain tissue, or PBMCs (not recorded which). CDR3 protein: CASRGALSNQPQHF. The DNA reads as follows: TGTGCCAGCAGAGGGGCCCTAAGCAATCAGCCCCAGCATTTT.